The rows below give T cell receptor beta chains drawn from one sample of a study of cytomegalovirus exposure and HLA in healthy donors. The data were produced by immunoSEQ multiplex PCR, yet TCRdb's version contains in-frame clones alone and is incomplete. This sample has tens of thousands of clones; more than 55% occur once, and the top ten carry roughly 21%. Sequences were obtained from PBMCs. The receptors derive from a woman in her 50s in good health and CMV-seropositive. CDR3s leave out the opening cysteine and the closing phenylalanine or tryptophan. The D gene is left open where the match is weak. Clone sizes are given selectively: once, few, many, or a class where the clone is expanded.

v_gene: TRBV28
d_gene: .
abundance: .
CDR3aa: ASSPPRQDSPLH

v_gene: TRBV11-2
d_gene: .
abundance: .
CDR3aa: ASSQILNTGELF

v_gene: TRBV4-1
d_gene: .
abundance: .
CDR3aa: ASSQEAISSPLH

v_gene: TRBV9
d_gene: .
abundance: few
CDR3aa: ASSVGPGAGLGEKLF

v_gene: TRBV2
d_gene: TRBD1
abundance: .
CDR3aa: ASSGPRGDTQY

v_gene: TRBV27
d_gene: TRBD2
abundance: .
CDR3aa: ASTPGAGVYNEQF

v_gene: TRBV28
d_gene: TRBD2
abundance: once
CDR3aa: ASSFASGGYGELF

v_gene: TRBV28
d_gene: TRBD1
abundance: .
CDR3aa: ASQGAVGSYEQY

v_gene: TRBV7-2
d_gene: TRBD2
abundance: .
CDR3aa: ASSLTGGVETQY

v_gene: TRBV28
d_gene: .
abundance: .
CDR3aa: ASSPSRVGEQY

v_gene: TRBV7-9
d_gene: TRBD1
abundance: few
CDR3aa: SSGGQGNYEQY

v_gene: TRBV6-4
d_gene: .
abundance: .
CDR3aa: ASSDFSGEQF

v_gene: TRBV12-5
d_gene: TRBD1
abundance: .
CDR3aa: ASGPPDRDQETQY

v_gene: TRBV2
d_gene: .
abundance: .
CDR3aa: ANRLDIQASYEQY

v_gene: TRBV29-1
d_gene: .
abundance: .
CDR3aa: SDLSGTEAF

v_gene: TRBV7-2
d_gene: .
abundance: .
CDR3aa: ASSSGTFVYGYT